This TCR beta chain was documented in a study of graft-versus-host responses after intestinal transplantation listed by TCRdb under 2021. Concerning the study at large: Multivisceral, liver-intestinal, or isolated intestinal transplants were received by the recipients. All recipients received anti-thymocyte globulin induction followed by maintenance tacrolimus and steroids for around 3 years. After intestinal transplantation, graft-versus-host and host-versus-graft alloreactive T cell clones in the graft, circulation and bone marrow were tracked using bulk TCR-beta CDR3 sequencing. Alloreactive clones were identified by sequencing pre-transplant mixed lymphocyte reaction products and comparing these products with unstimulated pre-transplant donor and recipient T cells. Of the roughly 25 intestinal transplant recipients enrolled in the cohort, one of whom was a retransplant, a few patients without pretransplant specimens were excluded. A peak of at least 4% donor T cells among recipient peripheral blood mononuclear cells was the definition used for donor T cell macrochimerism. Rather than going through the commercial service, samples from three later patients were sequenced in-house on an Illumina MiSeq and processed with MiXCR. What the study reported, not specific to this receptor: GvH clones were detected in recipient bone marrow, and some of these GvH clones were observed earlier in ileal mucosa or blood, consistent with an intestinal mucosal origin. Conclusions were limited by the relatively low number and heterogeneity of intestinal transplant patients. In patients with donor T cell macrochimerism, the allografts had high GvH to HvG T cell clonal ratios. Early after transplant, peak levels of circulating GvH clones were found to be associated with declines in HvG clones.

Library preparation was by the immunoSEQ multiplex PCR assay. For most patients, genomic DNA was isolated with the Qiagen DNeasy Blood and Tissue Kit and shipped frozen to Adaptive Biotechnologies for TCR sequencing. For most patients, high-throughput TCR-beta CDR3 sequencing of genomic DNA was performed by Adaptive Biotechnologies. The authors' analysis ran thus. TCR sequencing data for roughly 20 patients were retrieved from Adaptive's ImmunoSEQ software; a few other patients were processed with MiXCR and VDJtools. CD4 versus CD8 sorting errors were corrected by removing sequences found in both subsets at a frequency ratio below 5:1. CDR3 nucleotide sequences shared between donor and recipient were removed because their origin could not be assigned. To count as alloreactive, a clone needed at least 2-fold expansion over unstimulated cells and a minimum CFSE-low frequency of 0.002% (template counts) or 0.001% (read counts). Clones detected in sequenced pre-transplant spleen, lymph node, or MLR CFSE-low populations of the donor or recipient were defined as mappable. Cumulative frequency of alloreactive clones was calculated as a percentage of all sequences weighted by copy number. Sourced from immuneACCESS, this table was stored by TCRdb with only in-frame sequences that have V and J called. A share of the clones is absent; for the studies checked, an unresolved V gene accounts for under half, and the remainder has no known explanation. V, J and clone size are taken as reported in that table, and D and trimming were inferred from the DNA itself. The sample records about 90,000 clones, roughly 92% of which are singletons. About 0.29% of the sample goes to the ten largest clones.

The meaning of the sample's time point label: cells obtained before transplantation from donor or recipient. CD3+CD4+ and CD3+CD8+ populations were FACS-sorted from unstimulated pre-transplant donor and recipient cells taken from spleen or lymph nodes. As for this clone: Its recognized antigen is unknown. No base quality information exists; no much larger clone differs at one position.

Taken from cysteine to phenylalanine, the CDR3 has 14 residues. Here the CDR3 DNA is all that survives: 42 bases in frame from base 1. CDR1 and CDR2 are read off the germline V gene as ENHRY and SYGVKD. Unmatched junction bases come to 7, with V trimmed by 0 bases and J by 9 bases. The specimen comprised unstimulated CD4+ T cells sorted from spleen or lymph node cells, sampled before intestinal transplant. The chain is made from TRBV10-3 and TRBJ2-5, with 7 central nucleotides matching TRBD2. The sequence was obtained from a human donor who received an intestinal transplant. In nucleotide form, the sequence is TGTGCCATCAGTGAGTCGATCGGGGGGTCGGCCCAGTACTTC. This translates into CAISESIGGSAQYF.